The following is a T cell receptor (beta chain) sequence with its context. The CDR3 length is 14 residues. Germline V gene sequence: CDR1 MRHNA, CDR2 SNTAGT. The trim removed 4 bases at V and 2 bases at J, leaving 4 bases unmatched. The data originate from a study of technical replicates of blood from a few donors. The data were produced by immunoSEQ multiplex PCR, yet TCRdb's version contains in-frame clones alone and is incomplete. The sample comprises roughly 60,000 clones, 75% to 90% of which are singletons, and 5% to 5.5% rests with the top ten. The TCR was taken from a human donor in good health. Some clones in this sample may be carry-over from other donors' samples. Source material: PBMCs. V gene TRBV6-4 combines with J gene TRBJ1-1; 7 nucleotides agree with TRBD1. The CDR3 DNA reads as TGTGCCAGCAGTGTCCGACAGGGTAACACTGAAGCTTTCTTT. It codes for CASSVRQGNTEAFF.